Listed here are 12 T cell receptor beta chains from one sample, sequenced in a study of CD8 T cells in Susac syndrome. Random hexamers primed reverse transcription of about 0.45 to 1 ug RNA. Using its own MiXCR run on the immunoSEQ multiplex PCR reads, TCRdb lists one record per CDR3 protein. The sample has 300,000 to 350,000 distinct CDR3 sequences, about 91% seen once; the top ten hold over 0.065%. The sequenced material came from CD4+ T cells from PBMCs. The receptor source for this set is a human donor with multiple sclerosis.

V is TRBV7-9 and J is TRBJ1-2; D call uncertain. The germline CDR1 and CDR2 sequences are SEHNR and FQNEAQ (reference sequence). CDR3 size: 14 residues. The V end was cut by 1 base, the J end by 8 bases, with 14 bases between. The CDR3 region is CASSLGSGLGGYTF. In nucleotides, the CDR3 is TGTGCCAGCAGCTTAGGTTCAGGCCTGGGAGGCTACACCTTC. The whole variable domain, filled in from reference TRBV7-9 and TRBJ1-2, reads DTGVSQNPRHKITKRGQNVTFRCDPISEHNRLYWYRQTLGQGPEFLTYFQNEAQLEKSRLLSDRFSAERPKGSFSTLEIQRTEQGDSAMYLCASSLGSGLGGYTFGSGTRLTVV.

This clonotype has a single count. The genes are TRBV5-1 and TRBJ2-3; D uncertain. V lost 4 bases, J lost 5 bases, and 17 bases lay in between. This CDR3 is built from 15 residues. Germline loops: CDR1 SGHRS, CDR2 YFSETQ. Written as DNA, the CDR3 is TGCGCCAGCAGCCCGGGCCCCCGATCAGGAGATACGCAGTATTTT. Amino acids: CASSPGPRSGDTQYF.

This clonotype was observed once. The chain uses TRBV11-2 and TRBJ1-2, with 8 bases aligning to TRBD1. The CDR3 has 15 residues. The V and J ends lost 2 bases and 6 bases, in that order; junction bases with no gene match: 8. Per the germline V gene, CDR1 is SGHAT and CDR2 is FQNNGV. The DNA of the CDR3 is TGTGCCAGCAGCTTAATCGGACAGGGAGGAAATGGCTACACCTTC. Its protein is CASSLIGQGGNGYTF. Looking up the rest from reference TRBV11-2 and TRBJ1-2 gives the full variable domain: EAGVAQSPRYKIIEKRQSVAFWCNPISGHATLYWYQQILGQGPKLLIQFQNNGVVDDSQLPKDRFSAERLKGVDSTLKIQPAKLEDSAVYLCASSLIGQGGNGYTFGSGTRLTVV.

The V and J genes are TRBV20-1 and TRBJ2-1; D gene unclear. The CDR3 is 15 residues long. The V end lost 3 bases, the J end lost 2 bases, and 14 bases lay between the germline ends. Germline-derived CDR1 and CDR2 are DFQATT and SNEGSKA (reference sequence). The CDR3 here is CSARLATGTYNEQFF. The DNA of the CDR3 is TGCAGTGCTAGGTTGGCCACCGGCACCTACAATGAGCAGTTCTTC.

The chain links TRBV6-6 to TRBJ2-6; tentative D call: TRBD1 (5 bases). Germline CDR1 and CDR2: MNHNY and SVGAGI (reference sequence). Trimming stripped 5 bases from V and 1 base from J, with 12 bases between. The CDR3 has 16 residues. The CDR3 DNA follows: TGTGCCAGCAGTATTAGACAGATATCTGGGGCCAACGTCCTGACTTTC. This encodes CASSIRQISGANVLTF.

The genes are TRBV28 and TRBJ1-6, with D unresolved. CDR1 MDHEN and CDR2 SYDVKM come from the germline V gene. The V end was cut by 6 bases, the J end by 7 bases, with 16 bases between. This CDR3 has 15 residues. CDR3 loop: CASSPDTRGNSPLHF. The CDR3, as DNA: TGTGCCAGCAGCCCTGACACCCGTGGCAATTCACCCCTCCACTTT.

The genes are TRBV15 and TRBJ2-3, with D possibly matching TRBD2 (6 bases). Germline V CDR1 and CDR2: LNHNV, YYDKDF (reference sequence). Between the trimmed V and J ends, which lost 3 bases and 6 bases, there was a span of 13 bases. The CDR3 runs 14 residues. The CDR3: CATSRGLPRDTQYF. The CDR3 DNA follows: TGTGCCACCAGCAGGGGACTGCCTCGGGATACGCAGTATTTT.

J is TRBJ1-6 and V is TRBV6-6, with 8 bases identical to TRBD1. Germline V gene data show CDR1 as MNHNY and CDR2 as SVGAGI (reference sequence). This CDR3 has 15 amino acids. V dropped 2 bases and J dropped 7; count of bases not matched to a gene: 4. CDR3 in DNA: TGTGCCAGCAGTTACCGGGGGACAGGCAATTCACCCCTCCACTTT. Its translation: CASSYRGTGNSPLHF.

The chain employs TRBV27 and TRBJ1-2, with D tentatively TRBD1 (5 bases). The length of the CDR3 is 12 residues. Per the germline V gene, CDR1 is MNHEY and CDR2 is SMNVEV (reference sequence). V was pared by 5 bases and J by 7 bases, with 11 bases between. In DNA, the CDR3 is TGTGCCAGCAGTCCCGGGGGTCGTGGCTACACCTTC. Amino acids: CASSPGGRGYTF.

V is TRBV2 and J is TRBJ2-7; D is unresolved. The length of the CDR3 is 12 residues. Germline loops: CDR1 SNHLY, CDR2 FYNNEI. Trimming took 2 bases from V and 4 from J, leaving 6 bases between them. The CDR3 region is CASSEKGYEQYF. The CDR3 DNA follows: TGTGCCAGCAGTGAAAAAGGTTACGAGCAGTACTTC.

CDR3: CSVPAGNQETQYF. CDR3 DNA sequence: TGCAGCGTTCCGGCAGGAAACCAAGAGACCCAGTACTTC. The chain is built from TRBV29-1 and TRBJ2-5, with D uncertain. CDR3 length: 13 amino acids. Trimming pared 5 bases from V and 0 bases from J, leaving 10 bases between. Germline values: CDR1 SQVTM, CDR2 ANQGSEA.

The rearrangement uses TRBV7-2 and TRBJ1-5; D is possibly TRBD1 (5 bases). V was shortened by 5 bases and J by 6 bases, with 8 bases between the two germline ends. This CDR3 has 12 residues. Germline CDR1 is SGHTA and CDR2 is FQGNSA. CDR3 protein: CASSRGGQPQHF. The DNA for the CDR3 is TGTGCCAGCAGCCGTGGGGGTCAGCCCCAGCATTTT.